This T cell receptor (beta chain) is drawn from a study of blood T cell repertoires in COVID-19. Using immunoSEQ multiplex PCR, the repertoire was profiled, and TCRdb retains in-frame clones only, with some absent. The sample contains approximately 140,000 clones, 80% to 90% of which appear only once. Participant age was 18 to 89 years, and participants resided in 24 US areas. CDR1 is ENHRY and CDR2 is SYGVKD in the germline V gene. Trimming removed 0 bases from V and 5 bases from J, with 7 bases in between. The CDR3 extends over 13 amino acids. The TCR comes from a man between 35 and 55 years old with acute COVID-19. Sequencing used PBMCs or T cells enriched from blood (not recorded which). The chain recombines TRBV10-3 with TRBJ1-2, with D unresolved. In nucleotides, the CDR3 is TGTGCCATCAGTGAGTCTAGGGAGTATGGCTACACCTTC. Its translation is CAISESREYGYTF.